This is a list of T cell receptor beta chains from one sample in a study of blood T cell repertoires in COVID-19. TCRdb's table, derived via immunoSEQ multiplex PCR, lists solely in-frame clones and lacks some. The profile shows roughly 70,000 clones, more than 85% of them singletons. Sequencing was carried out using peripheral blood. These receptors originate from a human donor with active COVID-19. The donor label of this sample is uncertain. Each CDR3 is given with its conserved first and last residue. A D gene is named only where the DNA matches it firmly. Only part of the rows carry a size: once, few, many, or a class if the clone is expanded.

d_call	v_call	clone_size	cdr3_length	j_call	cdr3_aa	cdr3_nt
TRBD2	TRBV5-4	-	16	TRBJ2-3	CASSVQLAGGLGTQYF	TGTGCCAGCAGCGTCCAGCTAGCGGGAGGGCTGGGTACGCAGTATTTT
TRBD2	TRBV12-5	few	16	TRBJ2-1	CASGLFQSGRSYEQFF	TGTGCTAGTGGTTTGTTTCAGAGCGGGAGGTCGTATGAGCAGTTCTTC
-	TRBV21-1	-	18	TRBJ2-7	CASSEGPTPLGSSYEQYF	TGTGCCAGCAGCGAGGGCCCCACCCCACTAGGATCCTCCTACGAGCAGTACTTC
-	TRBV7-6	-	14	TRBJ1-4	CASSLGAVNEKLFF	TGTGCCAGCAGCTTAGGGGCTGTTAATGAAAAACTGTTTTTT
-	TRBV2	-	11	TRBJ2-7	CASRRGYEQYF	TGTGCCAGCCGCAGGGGTTACGAGCAGTACTTC
-	TRBV28	-	15	TRBJ2-7	CASSPLSGGGYGQYF	TGTGCCAGCAGTCCCCTCTCGGGAGGGGGCTACGGGCAGTACTTC
TRBD2	TRBV19	once	15	TRBJ2-2	CASSVQRERVGELFF	TGTGCCAGTAGCGTCCAGCGGGAGAGGGTCGGGGAGCTGTTTTTT
TRBD1	TRBV9	-	14	TRBJ1-6	CASSSTGLNSPLHF	TGTGCCAGCAGCTCGACAGGGTTGAATTCACCCCTCCACTTT
-	TRBV14	once	16	TRBJ2-3	CASSQLYRSNTDTQYF	TGTGCCAGCAGCCAACTGTACAGAAGTAACACAGATACGCAGTATTTT
TRBD2	TRBV5-1	-	16	TRBJ2-1	CASSLTASGSYNEQFF	TGCGCCAGCAGCTTGACGGCTAGCGGCTCCTACAATGAGCAGTTCTTC
-	TRBV28	-	16	TRBJ2-5	CASSPPPLGQQETQYF	TGTGCCAGCAGTCCCCCCCCTTTGGGCCAACAAGAGACCCAGTACTTC
TRBD2	TRBV7-3	-	15	TRBJ2-4	CASSLLTSGRDIQYF	TGTGCCAGCAGCCTACTGACTAGCGGGAGAGACATTCAGTACTTC
-	TRBV7-2	-	15	TRBJ1-3	CASSLVQNSGNTIYF	TGTGCCAGCAGCTTAGTACAGAACTCTGGAAACACCATATATTTT
TRBD1	TRBV10-3	-	16	TRBJ2-2	CAINSWQGASTGELFF	TGTGCCATCAACTCTTGGCAGGGGGCTAGCACCGGGGAGCTGTTTTTT
-	TRBV20-1	-	13	TRBJ1-3	CSASSYSGNTIYF	TGCAGTGCAAGTTCGTACTCTGGAAACACCATATATTTT
-	TRBV13	-	16	TRBJ2-2	CASSLRRLASTGELFF	TGTGCCAGCAGCTTACGGAGGCTAGCAAGCACCGGGGAGCTGTTTTTT
TRBD2	TRBV5-1	-	18	TRBJ2-1	CASSSGLAGGPSYNEQFF	TGCGCCAGCAGCAGCGGACTAGCGGGAGGGCCCTCCTACAATGAGCAGTTCTTC
-	TRBV30	-	12	TRBJ1-2	CAWNRQSDGYTF	TGTGCCTGGAATCGACAGTCCGATGGCTACACCTTC
-	TRBV28	-	13	TRBJ1-2	CASSLATRYGYTF	TGTGCCAGCAGTTTAGCCACGCGCTATGGCTACACCTTC
-	TRBV5-1	-	15	TRBJ2-3	CASSFGRGGTDTQYF	TGCGCCAGCAGCTTTGGAAGAGGGGGTACAGATACGCAGTATTTT
-	TRBV5-1	-	15	TRBJ2-5	CASSLAIGGGETQYF	TGCGCCAGCAGCTTGGCCATTGGGGGCGGAGAGACCCAGTACTTC
TRBD1	TRBV4-2	-	15	TRBJ2-6	CASSRTGSGANVLTF	TGTGCCAGCAGCCGGACAGGGAGTGGGGCCAACGTCCTGACTTTC